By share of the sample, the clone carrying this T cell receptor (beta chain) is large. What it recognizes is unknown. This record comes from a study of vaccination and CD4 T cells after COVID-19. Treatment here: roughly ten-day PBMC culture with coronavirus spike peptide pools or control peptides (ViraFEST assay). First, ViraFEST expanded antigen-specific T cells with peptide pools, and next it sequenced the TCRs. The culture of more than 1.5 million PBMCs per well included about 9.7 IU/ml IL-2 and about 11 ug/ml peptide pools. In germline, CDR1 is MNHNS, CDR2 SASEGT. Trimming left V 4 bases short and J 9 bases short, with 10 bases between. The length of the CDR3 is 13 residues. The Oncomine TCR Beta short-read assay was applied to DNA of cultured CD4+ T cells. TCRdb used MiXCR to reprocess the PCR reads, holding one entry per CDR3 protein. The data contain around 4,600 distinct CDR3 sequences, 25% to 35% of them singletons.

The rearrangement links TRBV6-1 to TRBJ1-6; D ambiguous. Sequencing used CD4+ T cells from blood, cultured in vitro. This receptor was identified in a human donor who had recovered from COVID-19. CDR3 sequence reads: CASSGQDVSPLHF. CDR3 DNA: TGTGCCAGCAGTGGGCAGGATGTTTCACCCCTCCACTTT.